The source of this T cell receptor (beta chain) is a study of glioma-infiltrating T cells. The iRepertoire nested amplicon-rescue multiplex PCR amplified TCR alpha and beta CDR3s from RNA. In TCRdb, the multiplex PCR reads were re-called with MiXCR into one record per CDR3 protein. The sample comprises a few hundred thousand distinct CDR3 sequences, about 40% of which are singletons, and more than 10% rests with the top ten. Germline V gives CDR1 SGHDT, CDR2 YYEEEE. This CDR3 region has 13 residues. Trimming took 0 bases from V and 9 from J, leaving 12 bases between them. This clonotype was recorded a few times. Its target is not known. Study-wide points: CDR3 overlap between tissue and blood was very small.

Sequenced sample: glioma tissue, nonneoplastic brain tissue, or PBMCs (not recorded which). The TCR sequence derives from a human donor with low-grade glioma or glioblastoma, undergoing nonglioma brain surgery, or in good health (not recorded which). The chain couples TRBV5-6 to TRBJ1-1; D gene uncertain. The CDR3 reads CASSLDSQLKAFF. CDR3 bases: TGTGCCAGCAGCTTGGACAGTCAGTTGAAAGCTTTCTTT.